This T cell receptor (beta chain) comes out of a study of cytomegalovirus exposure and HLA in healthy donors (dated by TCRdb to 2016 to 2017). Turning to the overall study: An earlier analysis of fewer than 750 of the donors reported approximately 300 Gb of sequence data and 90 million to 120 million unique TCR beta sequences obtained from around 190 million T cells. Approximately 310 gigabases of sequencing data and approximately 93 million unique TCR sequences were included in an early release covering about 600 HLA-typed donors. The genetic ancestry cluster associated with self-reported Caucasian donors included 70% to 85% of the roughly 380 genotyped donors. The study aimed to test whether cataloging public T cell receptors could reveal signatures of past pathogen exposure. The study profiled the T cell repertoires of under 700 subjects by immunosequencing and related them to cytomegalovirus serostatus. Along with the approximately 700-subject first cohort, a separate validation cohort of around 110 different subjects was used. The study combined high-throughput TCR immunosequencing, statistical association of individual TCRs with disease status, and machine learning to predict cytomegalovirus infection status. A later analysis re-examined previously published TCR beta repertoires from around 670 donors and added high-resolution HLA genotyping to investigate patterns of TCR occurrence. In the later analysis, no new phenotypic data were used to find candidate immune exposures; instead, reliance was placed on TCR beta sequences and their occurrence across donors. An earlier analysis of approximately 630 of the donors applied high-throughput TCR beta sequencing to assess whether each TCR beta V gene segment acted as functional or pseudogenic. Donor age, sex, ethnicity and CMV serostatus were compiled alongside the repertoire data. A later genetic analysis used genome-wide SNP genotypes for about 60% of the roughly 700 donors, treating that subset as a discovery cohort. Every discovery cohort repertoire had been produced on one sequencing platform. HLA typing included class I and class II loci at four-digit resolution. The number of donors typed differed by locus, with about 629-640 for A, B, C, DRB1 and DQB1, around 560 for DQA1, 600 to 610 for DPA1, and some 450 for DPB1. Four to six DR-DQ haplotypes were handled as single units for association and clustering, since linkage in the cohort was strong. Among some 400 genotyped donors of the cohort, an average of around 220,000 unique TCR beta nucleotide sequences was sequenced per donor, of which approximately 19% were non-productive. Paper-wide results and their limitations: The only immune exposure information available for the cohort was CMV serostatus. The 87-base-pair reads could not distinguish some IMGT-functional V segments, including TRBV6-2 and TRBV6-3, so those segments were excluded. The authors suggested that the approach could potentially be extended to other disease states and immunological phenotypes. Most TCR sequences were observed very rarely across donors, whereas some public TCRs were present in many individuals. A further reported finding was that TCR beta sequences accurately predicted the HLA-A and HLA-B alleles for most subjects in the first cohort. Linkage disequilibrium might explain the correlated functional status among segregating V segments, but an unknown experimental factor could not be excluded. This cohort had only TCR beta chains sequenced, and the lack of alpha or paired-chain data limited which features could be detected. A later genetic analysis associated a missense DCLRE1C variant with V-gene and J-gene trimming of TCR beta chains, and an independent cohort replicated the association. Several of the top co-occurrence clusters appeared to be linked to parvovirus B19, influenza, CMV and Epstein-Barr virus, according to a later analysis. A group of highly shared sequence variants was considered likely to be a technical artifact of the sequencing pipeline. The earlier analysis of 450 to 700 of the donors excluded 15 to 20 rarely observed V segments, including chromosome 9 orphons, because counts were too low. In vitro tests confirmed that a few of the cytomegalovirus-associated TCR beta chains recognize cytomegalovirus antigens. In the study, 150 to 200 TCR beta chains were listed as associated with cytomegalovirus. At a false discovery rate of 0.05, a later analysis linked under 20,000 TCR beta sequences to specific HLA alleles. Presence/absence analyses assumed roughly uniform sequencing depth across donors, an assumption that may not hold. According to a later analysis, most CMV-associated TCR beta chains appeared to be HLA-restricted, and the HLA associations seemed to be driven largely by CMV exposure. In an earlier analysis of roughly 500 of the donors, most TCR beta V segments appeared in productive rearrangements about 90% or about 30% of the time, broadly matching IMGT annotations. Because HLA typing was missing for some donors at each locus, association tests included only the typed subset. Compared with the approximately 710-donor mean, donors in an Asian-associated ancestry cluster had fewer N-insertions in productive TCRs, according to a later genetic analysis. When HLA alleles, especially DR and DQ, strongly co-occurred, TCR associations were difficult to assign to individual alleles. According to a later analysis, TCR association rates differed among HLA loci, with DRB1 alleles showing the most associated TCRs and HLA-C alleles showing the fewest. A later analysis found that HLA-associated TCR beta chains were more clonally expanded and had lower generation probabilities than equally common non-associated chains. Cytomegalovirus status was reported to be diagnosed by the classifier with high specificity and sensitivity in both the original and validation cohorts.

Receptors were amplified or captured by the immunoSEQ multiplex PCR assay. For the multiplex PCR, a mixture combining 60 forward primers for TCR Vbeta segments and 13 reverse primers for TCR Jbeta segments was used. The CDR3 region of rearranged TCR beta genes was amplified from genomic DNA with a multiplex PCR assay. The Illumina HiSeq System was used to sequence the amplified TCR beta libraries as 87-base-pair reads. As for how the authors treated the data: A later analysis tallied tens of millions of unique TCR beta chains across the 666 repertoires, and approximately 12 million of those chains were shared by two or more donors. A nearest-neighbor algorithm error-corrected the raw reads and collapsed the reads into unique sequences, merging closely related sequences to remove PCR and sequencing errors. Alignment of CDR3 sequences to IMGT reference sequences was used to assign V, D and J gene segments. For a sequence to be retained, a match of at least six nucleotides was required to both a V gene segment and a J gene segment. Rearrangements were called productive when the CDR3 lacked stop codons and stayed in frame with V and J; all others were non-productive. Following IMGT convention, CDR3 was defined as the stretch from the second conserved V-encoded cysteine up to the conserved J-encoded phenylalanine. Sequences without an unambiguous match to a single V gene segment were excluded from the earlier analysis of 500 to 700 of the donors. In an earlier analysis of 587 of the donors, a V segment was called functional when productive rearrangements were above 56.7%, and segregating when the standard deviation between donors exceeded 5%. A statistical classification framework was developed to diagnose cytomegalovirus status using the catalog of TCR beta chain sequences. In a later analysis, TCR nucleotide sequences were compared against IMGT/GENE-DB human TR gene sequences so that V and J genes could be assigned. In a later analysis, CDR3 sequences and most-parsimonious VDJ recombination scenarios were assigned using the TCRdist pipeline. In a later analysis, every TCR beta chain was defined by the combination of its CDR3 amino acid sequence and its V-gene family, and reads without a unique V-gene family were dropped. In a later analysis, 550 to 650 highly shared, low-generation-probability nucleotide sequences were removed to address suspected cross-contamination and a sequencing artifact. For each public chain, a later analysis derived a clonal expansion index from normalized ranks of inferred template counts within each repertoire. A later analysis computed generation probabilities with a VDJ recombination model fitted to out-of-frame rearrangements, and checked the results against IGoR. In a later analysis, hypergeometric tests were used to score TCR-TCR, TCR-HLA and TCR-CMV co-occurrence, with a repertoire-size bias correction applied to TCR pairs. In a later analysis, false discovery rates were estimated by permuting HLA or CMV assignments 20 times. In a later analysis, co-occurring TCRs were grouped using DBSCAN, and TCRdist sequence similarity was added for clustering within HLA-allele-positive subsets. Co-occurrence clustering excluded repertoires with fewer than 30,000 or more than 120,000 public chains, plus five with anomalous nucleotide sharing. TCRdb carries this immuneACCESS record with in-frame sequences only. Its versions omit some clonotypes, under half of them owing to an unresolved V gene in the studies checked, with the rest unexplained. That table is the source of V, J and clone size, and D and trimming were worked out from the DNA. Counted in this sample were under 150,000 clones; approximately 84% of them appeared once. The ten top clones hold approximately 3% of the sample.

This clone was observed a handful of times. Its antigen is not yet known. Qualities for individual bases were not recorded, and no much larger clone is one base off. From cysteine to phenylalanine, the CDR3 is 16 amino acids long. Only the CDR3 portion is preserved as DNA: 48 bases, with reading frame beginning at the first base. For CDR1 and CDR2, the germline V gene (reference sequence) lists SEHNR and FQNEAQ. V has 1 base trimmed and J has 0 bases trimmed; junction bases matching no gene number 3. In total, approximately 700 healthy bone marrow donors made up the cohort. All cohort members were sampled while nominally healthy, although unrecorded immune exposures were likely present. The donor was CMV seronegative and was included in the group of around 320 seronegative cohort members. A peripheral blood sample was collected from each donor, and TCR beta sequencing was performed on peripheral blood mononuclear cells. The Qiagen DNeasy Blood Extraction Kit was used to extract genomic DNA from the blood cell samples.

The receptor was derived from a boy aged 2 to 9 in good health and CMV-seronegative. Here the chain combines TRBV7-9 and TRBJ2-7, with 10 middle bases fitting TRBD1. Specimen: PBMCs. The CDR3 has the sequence CASSLGTGGSSYEQYF. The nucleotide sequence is TGTGCCAGCAGCTTAGGGACAGGGGGAAGCTCCTACGAGCAGTACTTC.